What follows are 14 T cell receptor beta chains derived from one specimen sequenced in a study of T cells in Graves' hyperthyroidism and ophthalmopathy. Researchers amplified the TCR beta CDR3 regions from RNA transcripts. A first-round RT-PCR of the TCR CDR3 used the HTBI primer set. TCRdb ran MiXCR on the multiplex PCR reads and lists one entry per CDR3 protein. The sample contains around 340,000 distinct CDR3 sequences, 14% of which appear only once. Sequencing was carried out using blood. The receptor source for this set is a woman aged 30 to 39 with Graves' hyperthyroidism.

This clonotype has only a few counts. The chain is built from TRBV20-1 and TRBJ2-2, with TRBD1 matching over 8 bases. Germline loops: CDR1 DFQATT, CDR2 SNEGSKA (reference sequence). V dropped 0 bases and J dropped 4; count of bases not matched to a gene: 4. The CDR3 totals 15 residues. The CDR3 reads CSARDRGRITGELFF. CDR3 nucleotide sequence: TGCAGTGCTAGAGACAGGGGGCGCATCACCGGGGAGCTGTTTTTT.

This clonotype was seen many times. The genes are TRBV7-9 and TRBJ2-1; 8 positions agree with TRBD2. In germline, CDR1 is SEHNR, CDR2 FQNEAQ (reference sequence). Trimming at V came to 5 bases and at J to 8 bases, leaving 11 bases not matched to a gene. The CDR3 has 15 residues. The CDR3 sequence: CASSSLAGIIDEQFF. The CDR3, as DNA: TGTGCCAGCAGCAGTTTAGCGGGAATTATCGATGAGCAGTTCTTC.

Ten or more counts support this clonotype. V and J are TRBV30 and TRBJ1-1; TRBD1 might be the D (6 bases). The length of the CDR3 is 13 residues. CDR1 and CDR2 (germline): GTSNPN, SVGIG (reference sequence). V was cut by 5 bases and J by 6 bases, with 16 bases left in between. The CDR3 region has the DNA TGTGCCTGGGCCCGCGATAGACAGGCTGAAGCTTTCTTT. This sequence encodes CAWARDRQAEAFF.

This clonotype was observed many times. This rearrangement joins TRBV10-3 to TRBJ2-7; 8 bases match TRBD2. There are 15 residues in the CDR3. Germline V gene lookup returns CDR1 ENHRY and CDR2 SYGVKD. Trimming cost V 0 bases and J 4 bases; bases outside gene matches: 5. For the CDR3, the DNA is TGTGCCATCAGTGAGTCGGCGGGAGGTCTGTACGAGCAGTACTTC. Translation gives CAISESAGGLYEQYF.

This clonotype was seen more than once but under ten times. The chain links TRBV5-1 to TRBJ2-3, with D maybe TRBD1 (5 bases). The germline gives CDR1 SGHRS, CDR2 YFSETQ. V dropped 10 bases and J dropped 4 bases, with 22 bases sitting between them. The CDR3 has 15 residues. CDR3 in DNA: TGCGCCTGTAAGAAGGGCAGGGCGTCAGCAGATACGCAGTATTTT. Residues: CACKKGRASADTQYF.

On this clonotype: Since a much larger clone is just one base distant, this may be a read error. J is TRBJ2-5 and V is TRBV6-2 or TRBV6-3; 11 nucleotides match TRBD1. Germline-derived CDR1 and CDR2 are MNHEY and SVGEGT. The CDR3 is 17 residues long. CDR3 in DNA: TGTGCCAGCAGTGTCTTCTTGGGACAGGGGGTTGATGAGACCAAGTACTTC. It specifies CASSVFLGQGVDETKYF.

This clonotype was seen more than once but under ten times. CDR3 nucleotide sequence: TGTGCCAGCAGTCCACAAAAACTAGCGGGGGGCCTAGGTACGCAGTATTTT. Translation: CASSPQKLAGGLGTQYF. The V call is TRBV27, the J call TRBJ2-3, with 12 bases matching TRBD2. This CDR3 has 17 residues. J gave up 8 bases and V 5 bases, and 14 bases lay outside the gene matches. CDR1 is MNHEY, CDR2 SMNVEV, per germline (reference sequence).

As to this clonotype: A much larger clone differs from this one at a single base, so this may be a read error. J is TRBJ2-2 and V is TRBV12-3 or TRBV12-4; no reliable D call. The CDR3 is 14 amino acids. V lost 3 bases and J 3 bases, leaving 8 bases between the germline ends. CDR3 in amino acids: CASSLGYYTGELFF. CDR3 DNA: TGTGCCAGCAGTTTGGGATACTACACCGGGGAGCTGTTTTTT.

CDR3 nucleotides: TGTGCCAGCAGTTACTCGTATCAGGTAGCGGGAGGGCCGGGTCCCTACAATGAGCAGTTCTTC. Encoded protein: CASSYSYQVAGGPGPYNEQFF. The chain couples TRBV6-2 or TRBV6-3 to TRBJ2-1; 11 bases match TRBD2. Germline CDR1 MNHEY, CDR2 SVGEGT. V shed 0 bases and J 2 bases; nucleotides not matched to a gene: 15. The CDR3 contains 21 residues.

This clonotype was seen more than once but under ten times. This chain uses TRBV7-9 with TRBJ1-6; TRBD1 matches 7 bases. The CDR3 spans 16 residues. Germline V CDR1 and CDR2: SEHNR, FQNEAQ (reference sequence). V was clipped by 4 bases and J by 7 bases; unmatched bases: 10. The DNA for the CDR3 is TGTGCCAGCAGCTCAGGGCGGGACAGCAAAAATTCACCCCTCCACTTT. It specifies CASSSGRDSKNSPLHF.

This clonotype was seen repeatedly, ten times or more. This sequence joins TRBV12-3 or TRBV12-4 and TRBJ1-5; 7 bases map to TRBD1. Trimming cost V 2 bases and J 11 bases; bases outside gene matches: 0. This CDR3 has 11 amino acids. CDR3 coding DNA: TGTGCCAGCAGTTTACAGGGGGCCCAGCATTTT. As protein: CASSLQGAQHF.

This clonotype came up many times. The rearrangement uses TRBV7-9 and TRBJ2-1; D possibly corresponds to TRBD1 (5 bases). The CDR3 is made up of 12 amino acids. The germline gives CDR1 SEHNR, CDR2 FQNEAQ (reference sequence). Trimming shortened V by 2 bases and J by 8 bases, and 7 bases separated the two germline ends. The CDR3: CASSLWGDEQFF. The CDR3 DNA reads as TGTGCCAGCAGCTTATGGGGCGATGAGCAGTTCTTC.

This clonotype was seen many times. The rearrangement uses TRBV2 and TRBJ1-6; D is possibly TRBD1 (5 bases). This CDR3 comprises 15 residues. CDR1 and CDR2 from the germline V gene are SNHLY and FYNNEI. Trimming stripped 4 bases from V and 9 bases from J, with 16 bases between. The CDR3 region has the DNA TGTGCCAGCAGTGGGACACCAAGCACATTTTCACCCCTCCACTTT. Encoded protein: CASSGTPSTFSPLHF.

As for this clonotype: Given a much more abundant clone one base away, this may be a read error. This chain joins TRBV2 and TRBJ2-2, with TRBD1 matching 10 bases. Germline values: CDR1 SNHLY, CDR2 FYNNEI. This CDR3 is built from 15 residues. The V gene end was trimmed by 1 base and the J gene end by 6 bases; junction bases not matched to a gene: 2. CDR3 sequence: CASSEGGQGAGELFF. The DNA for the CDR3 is TGTGCCAGCAGTGAAGGAGGACAGGGGGCCGGGGAGCTGTTTTTT.